Listed below are T cell receptor beta chains from one sample, sequenced in a study of T-cell memory formation after mild COVID-19. Via MiXCR, TCRdb re-called the 5' RACE reads, giving one row per CDR3 protein. The data show around 250,000 distinct CDR3 sequences, over 15% seen once. Sequenced sample: PBMCs or a T cell subset sorted from them (not recorded which). These receptors were taken from a man between 18 and 35 years old who had mild COVID-19 (a few samples of this study predate the infection). Cell type and time point are not known. Each CDR3 is given with its conserved first and last residue. The order of the fields is D gene, J gene, V gene, clone size, CDR3 DNA, CDR3 protein. The D gene is left open where the match is weak. Not every row has a clone size; where given, it reads once, few, many or a size class.

D gene: .
J gene: TRBJ1-1
V gene: TRBV18
clone size: .
CDR3 DNA: TGTGCCAGCTCACCGGGCCTCATGAACACTGAAGCTTTCTTT
CDR3 protein: CASSPGLMNTEAFF

D gene: TRBD2
J gene: TRBJ2-3
V gene: TRBV4-3
clone size: .
CDR3 DNA: TGCGCCAGCAGCCAAGATAGATCGCTAGCGGGGGGCGAGTCAGATACGCAGTATTTT
CDR3 protein: CASSQDRSLAGGESDTQYF

D gene: .
J gene: TRBJ2-3
V gene: TRBV4-2
clone size: .
CDR3 DNA: TGTGCCAGCAGCCAAGAGTATGATACGCAGTATTTT
CDR3 protein: CASSQEYDTQYF

D gene: .
J gene: TRBJ1-5
V gene: TRBV4-3
clone size: .
CDR3 DNA: TGCGCCAGCAGCCTCAGGATCAATCAGCCCCAGCATTTT
CDR3 protein: CASSLRINQPQHF

D gene: TRBD1
J gene: TRBJ2-7
V gene: TRBV6-2/TRBV6-3
clone size: few
CDR3 DNA: TGTGCCAGCAGGCCATCCGGGACAGGAGTTTACTACGAGCAGTACTTC
CDR3 protein: CASRPSGTGVYYEQYF

D gene: TRBD1
J gene: TRBJ1-2
V gene: TRBV27
clone size: few
CDR3 DNA: TGTGCCAGCAGATTCTCCCGGGACAGGGTATATGGCTACACCTTC
CDR3 protein: CASRFSRDRVYGYTF

D gene: TRBD1
J gene: TRBJ2-7
V gene: TRBV4-3
clone size: few
CDR3 DNA: TGCGCCAGCAGCCGCACGACAGGGGAAGGCTACGAGCAGTACTTC
CDR3 protein: CASSRTTGEGYEQYF

D gene: .
J gene: TRBJ2-1
V gene: TRBV4-1
clone size: few
CDR3 DNA: TGCGCCAGCAGCCAGGTCGGGGGCCCCTACAATGAGCAGTTCTTC
CDR3 protein: CASSQVGGPYNEQFF

D gene: .
J gene: TRBJ2-7
V gene: TRBV5-1
clone size: .
CDR3 DNA: TGCGCCAGCAGCTTCGGCGGGACAGATCGGTACGAGCAGTACTTC
CDR3 protein: CASSFGGTDRYEQYF

D gene: .
J gene: TRBJ2-1
V gene: TRBV27
clone size: few
CDR3 DNA: TGTGCCAGCAGTTTATTAGGGGACGAGGGCAATGAGCAGTTCTTC
CDR3 protein: CASSLLGDEGNEQFF

D gene: TRBD1
J gene: TRBJ2-3
V gene: TRBV18
clone size: few
CDR3 DNA: TGTGCCAGCTCACCCACTGGGACAGGGGGCGTGAATACGCAGTATTTT
CDR3 protein: CASSPTGTGGVNTQYF

D gene: .
J gene: TRBJ2-1
V gene: TRBV6-5
clone size: .
CDR3 DNA: TGTGCCAGCACCCTGACTGGAGGACCAACATCCCAGGAGCAGTTCTTC
CDR3 protein: CASTLTGGPTSQEQFF

D gene: .
J gene: TRBJ2-5
V gene: TRBV6-1
clone size: .
CDR3 DNA: TGTGCCAGCAGTGAAGTGAGAAAGACCCAGTACTTC
CDR3 protein: CASSEVRKTQYF

D gene: .
J gene: TRBJ2-4
V gene: TRBV19
clone size: few
CDR3 DNA: TGTGCCAGTAGTGGGTTCGCGACAAGAAACATTCAGTACTTC
CDR3 protein: CASSGFATRNIQYF

D gene: TRBD2
J gene: TRBJ2-5
V gene: TRBV5-1
clone size: .
CDR3 DNA: TGCGCCAGCAGCTTGGCTCTCCTAGCGGGAGAAGAGACCCAGTACTTC
CDR3 protein: CASSLALLAGEETQYF

D gene: .
J gene: TRBJ2-2
V gene: TRBV4-3
clone size: many
CDR3 DNA: TGCGCCGCGGGGTCCACCGGGGAGCTGTTTTTT
CDR3 protein: CAAGSTGELFF

D gene: .
J gene: TRBJ2-5
V gene: TRBV3-1
clone size: .
CDR3 DNA: TGTGCCAGCAAACCAGGACAGAGACAAGAGACCCAGTACTTC
CDR3 protein: CASKPGQRQETQYF

D gene: .
J gene: TRBJ1-2
V gene: TRBV12-3/TRBV12-4
clone size: .
CDR3 DNA: TGTGCCAGCAGACTAACGCCAGGGGAAGCTAACTATGGCTACACCTTC
CDR3 protein: CASRLTPGEANYGYTF

D gene: .
J gene: TRBJ2-1
V gene: TRBV5-5
clone size: .
CDR3 DNA: TGTGCCAGCAGCTCTCCGGGGACGGGGTTTAATGAGCAGTTCTTC
CDR3 protein: CASSSPGTGFNEQFF

D gene: .
J gene: TRBJ2-1
V gene: TRBV4-1
clone size: .
CDR3 DNA: TGCGCCAGCAGCCAAGAGGCAGGGAGCTCCTACAATGAGCAGTTCTTC
CDR3 protein: CASSQEAGSSYNEQFF

D gene: .
J gene: TRBJ2-3
V gene: TRBV6-6
clone size: .
CDR3 DNA: TGTGCCAGCAGTTATTTGCCAGTTGCTAGCACAGATACGCAGTATTTT
CDR3 protein: CASSYLPVASTDTQYF

D gene: .
J gene: TRBJ2-2
V gene: TRBV14
clone size: .
CDR3 DNA: TGTGCCAGCAGCCAAGATAAGGAGGGCTCAAACACCGGGGAGCTGTTTTTT
CDR3 protein: CASSQDKEGSNTGELFF

D gene: .
J gene: TRBJ1-1
V gene: TRBV5-6
clone size: few
CDR3 DNA: TGTGCCAGCAGCACAAGGGAGGTTGCAGCTGAAGCTTTCTTT
CDR3 protein: CASSTREVAAEAFF

D gene: TRBD2
J gene: TRBJ2-1
V gene: TRBV6-2/TRBV6-3
clone size: few
CDR3 DNA: TGTGCCAGCAGCCAAATAGCGGGGGGTTACAATGAGCAGTTCTTC
CDR3 protein: CASSQIAGGYNEQFF

D gene: TRBD2
J gene: TRBJ2-5
V gene: TRBV20-1
clone size: few
CDR3 DNA: TGCAGTGCTAGATCAAGACTAGCCCGAACGGAGACCCAGTACTTC
CDR3 protein: CSARSRLARTETQYF

D gene: .
J gene: TRBJ1-6
V gene: TRBV28
clone size: .
CDR3 DNA: TGTGCCAGCAGGGAGGGGCTTAATTCACCCCTCCACTTT
CDR3 protein: CASREGLNSPLHF

D gene: .
J gene: TRBJ2-1
V gene: TRBV20-1
clone size: few
CDR3 DNA: TGCAGTTCCAGGGGGAGGGGGCCGTTTTACAATGAGCAGTTCTTC
CDR3 protein: CSSRGRGPFYNEQFF

D gene: TRBD2
J gene: TRBJ2-5
V gene: TRBV3-1
clone size: .
CDR3 DNA: TGTGCCACCACGATGGGACTAGCGGGCATAGAGACCCAGTACTTC
CDR3 protein: CATTMGLAGIETQYF

D gene: TRBD2
J gene: TRBJ2-1
V gene: TRBV7-2
clone size: few
CDR3 DNA: TGTGCCAGCAGCCCCGGGGTAGCGGGGGATGAGCAGTTCTTC
CDR3 protein: CASSPGVAGDEQFF

D gene: TRBD1
J gene: TRBJ2-1
V gene: TRBV6-5
clone size: few
CDR3 DNA: TGTGCCAGCAGTCCGGACAGGGGTTGGGGAAATGAGCAGTTCTTC
CDR3 protein: CASSPDRGWGNEQFF

D gene: .
J gene: TRBJ2-1
V gene: TRBV5-1
clone size: few
CDR3 DNA: TGCGCCAGCAGCTGGCAGGGGCTCACCTACAATGAGCAGTTCTTC
CDR3 protein: CASSWQGLTYNEQFF

D gene: .
J gene: TRBJ1-1
V gene: TRBV5-1
clone size: .
CDR3 DNA: TGCGCCAGCAGCCAATCGGGAGGGTTGGATAACACTGAAGCTTTCTTT
CDR3 protein: CASSQSGGLDNTEAFF

D gene: TRBD1
J gene: TRBJ1-1
V gene: TRBV7-6
clone size: .
CDR3 DNA: TGTGCCAGCAGCACTGACAGGGTATCCACTGAAGCTTTCTTT
CDR3 protein: CASSTDRVSTEAFF

D gene: TRBD1
J gene: TRBJ2-5
V gene: TRBV5-1
clone size: few
CDR3 DNA: TGCGCCAGCAGCGCCGGGACAGGGGGAGAGACCCAGTACTTC
CDR3 protein: CASSAGTGGETQYF

D gene: .
J gene: TRBJ2-1
V gene: TRBV5-1
clone size: .
CDR3 DNA: TGCGCCAGCAGCTTGGAAGATCCAGACAATGAGCAGTTCTTC
CDR3 protein: CASSLEDPDNEQFF

D gene: .
J gene: TRBJ2-4
V gene: TRBV6-2/TRBV6-3
clone size: .
CDR3 DNA: TGTGCCAGCAGTTACGACCTGAGGGGTGGCAAAAACATTCAGTACTTC
CDR3 protein: CASSYDLRGGKNIQYF

D gene: .
J gene: TRBJ2-2
V gene: TRBV5-1
clone size: few
CDR3 DNA: TGCGCCAGCAGCAACGGGGCCACTAGTGCCGGGGAGCTGTTTTTT
CDR3 protein: CASSNGATSAGELFF

D gene: .
J gene: TRBJ2-2
V gene: TRBV10-1
clone size: .
CDR3 DNA: TGCGCCAGCAGTGCAGGGGCGGCCGGGGAGCTGTTTTTT
CDR3 protein: CASSAGAAGELFF

D gene: .
J gene: TRBJ2-7
V gene: TRBV7-9
clone size: few
CDR3 DNA: TGTGCCAGCAGCTTAGGGGCCAACGAGCAGTACTTC
CDR3 protein: CASSLGANEQYF

D gene: .
J gene: TRBJ2-5
V gene: TRBV24-1
clone size: few
CDR3 DNA: TGTGCCACCAGTGACCCGGGACGGAGAGAGACCCAGTACTTC
CDR3 protein: CATSDPGRRETQYF

D gene: .
J gene: TRBJ2-6
V gene: TRBV7-2
clone size: .
CDR3 DNA: TGTGCCAGCAATTTAGTCTTTGGGGCCAACGTCCTGACTTTC
CDR3 protein: CASNLVFGANVLTF